The source of this T cell receptor (beta chain) is a study of T cells expressing NK-cell markers. Across the whole study: Underlying the TCR beta repertoires were sorted CD3+CD56+NKG2C+, CD3+CD56+NKG2C- and CD3+CD56-NKG2C+ T cells.

TCRdb reprocessed the 5' RACE reads and stores each CDR3 protein as one record, lacking DNA. The sample totals some 280,000 distinct CDR3 sequences. The CDR3 runs to 15 residues. The germline gives CDR1 LNHDA, CDR2 SQIVND (reference sequence). The rearrangement joins TRBV19 to TRBJ2-2; TCRdb calls TRBD2, which cannot be checked without DNA. This receptor was taken from a young man in good health. Sample: blood T cells: a sorted CD56 or NKG2C T cell subset, CD4+ or CD8+ T cells, or bulk PBMC T cells (not recorded which). CDR3 sequence: CASSIAGLYTGELFF.